These 19 T cell receptor beta chains originate from one sample sequenced in a study of yellow fever vaccine responses in identical twins (dated by TCRdb to 2017 to 2018). Library generation was performed with RT-PCR. Sequencing was performed on an Illumina HiSeq 2500. The public reads were reprocessed in TCRdb via fastp at Q25 and MiXCR, keeping in-frame beta chains. Merged by CDR3 protein, the rows form single entries marked with the most common genes and DNA. The sample table lists a few thousand distinct CDR3 sequences, 60% to 80% of them with a count of one. Around 4% of the sample belongs to the ten largest clones. Sequencing used T cells from blood (PBMCs), unsorted or a sorted subset (not recorded which), obtained before or after yellow fever vaccination (not recorded which). The receptors originated from a woman aged 18-29 years who received the yellow fever vaccine. Donor details come from another sample of the same person, matched by shared clones.

The V call is TRBV13, the J call TRBJ2-3; D is unresolved. The germline gives CDR1 PRHDT, CDR2 FYEKMQ (reference sequence). CDR3 length equals 12 residues. Trimming cost V 6 bases and J 6 bases, with 10 bases left between them. Here the CDR3 reads CASRGTRDTQYF. The CDR3 bases are TGTGCCAGCAGGGGCACGCGGGATACGCAGTATTTT.

This clonotype has a handful of counts. The chain has TRBV10-3 and TRBJ1-2, with a weak D call TRBD1 (5 bases). Germline CDR1 and CDR2: ENHRY and SYGVKD. CDR3 size: 14 residues. V lost 4 bases and J lost 8, with 17 bases in between. The CDR3 bases are TGTGCCATCAGTGCAGGGCCTATCGCTGAAGGCTACACCTTC. Translation gives CAISAGPIAEGYTF.

This clonotype appeared once. V gene TRBV11-3 combines with J gene TRBJ2-5; no clear D gene. The CDR3 loop spans 13 amino acids. V lost 8 bases and J lost 5, with 15 bases in between. Per germline, CDR1 SGHNT and CDR2 YENEEA. The CDR3 bases are TGTGCCAGCTCTAGTGGGCCGTCGGAGACCCAGTACTTC. Its protein is CASSSGPSETQYF.

This chain uses TRBV29-1 with TRBJ2-2, with a possible D match to TRBD1 (6 bases). This CDR3 is built from 13 residues. V lost 7 bases to trimming and J lost 6 bases, with 15 bases between them. Germline-derived CDR1 and CDR2 are SQVTM and ANQGSEA. CDR3 DNA sequence: TGCAGCGCGGCACCACAGGGTTCCGGGGAGCTGTTTTTT. It encodes CSAAPQGSGELFF.

CDR3 coding DNA: TGTGCCAGCACCCGACAGGGCTACGAGCAGTACTTC. Protein: CASTRQGYEQYF. The V and J genes are TRBV11-2 and TRBJ2-7; 7 bases align to TRBD1. Per germline, CDR1 SGHAT and CDR2 FQNNGV. The V and J ends lost 7 bases and 3 bases, in that order; junction bases with no gene match: 3. CDR3 length: 12 residues.

CDR3 in amino acids: CASSQGGREQYF. In DNA form, the CDR3 reads TGTGCCAGCAGCCAAGGAGGCAGGGAGCAGTACTTC. The chain is built from TRBV3-1 and TRBJ2-7, with D unresolved. Per germline, CDR1 LGHDT and CDR2 YNNKEL (reference sequence). This CDR3 is built from 12 residues. V was trimmed by 1 base and J by 7 bases, leaving 8 bases between them.

The chain has TRBV18 and TRBJ2-7; 7 bases align to TRBD1. The CDR3 is 14 amino acids. Trimming removed 1 base from V and 2 bases from J; junction bases left unmatched: 2. The germline V gene has CDR1 KGHSH and CDR2 LQKENI. The CDR3 spells CASSPRGQPYEQYF. CDR3 coding DNA: TGTGCCAGCTCACCACGGGGACAGCCCTACGAGCAGTACTTC.

The V and J genes are TRBV19 and TRBJ2-7; 10 bases match TRBD2. Germline values: CDR1 LNHDA, CDR2 SQIVND (reference sequence). The trim removed 4 bases at V and 2 bases at J, leaving 5 bases unmatched. The CDR3 totals 15 residues. The CDR3 here is CASSTSGRAAYEQYF. In DNA form, the CDR3 reads TGTGCCAGTAGTACCAGCGGGAGGGCCGCCTACGAGCAGTACTTC.

The chain joins TRBV7-9 to TRBJ2-5; 7 bases are a match to TRBD1. The V and J ends lost 4 bases and 0 bases, in that order; junction bases with no gene match: 8. This CDR3 has 16 residues. The germline V gene encodes CDR1 SEHNR and CDR2 FQNEAQ (reference sequence). The CDR3 loop is CASSSPGQRYQETQYF. The DNA of the CDR3 is TGTGCCAGCAGCTCACCGGGACAGCGGTACCAAGAGACCCAGTACTTC.

The chain couples TRBV28 to TRBJ1-1, with a tentative D call TRBD1 (5 bases). CDR3 length equals 13 residues. Germline V gene data show CDR1 as MDHEN and CDR2 as SYDVKM. The V gene lost 11 bases and the J gene lost 0 bases, with 13 bases spanning the gap. This chain's CDR3 is CASGGSMNTEAFF. In DNA form, the CDR3 reads TGTGCCTCCGGGGGGTCTATGAACACTGAAGCTTTCTTT.

The sample holds a few counts of this clonotype. The rearrangement uses TRBV2 and TRBJ1-1; D might be TRBD1 (6 bases). The CDR3 runs to 14 residues. Germline lookup yields CDR1 SNHLY and CDR2 FYNNEI. V was pared by 3 bases and J by 3 bases, with 11 bases between. CDR3 bases: TGTGCCAGCAGTGATGCACAGGGCTACACTGAAGCTTTCTTT. Residues: CASSDAQGYTEAFF. The full variable domain, its missing parts supplied by reference TRBV2 and TRBJ1-1, is EPEVTQTPSHQVTQMGQEVILRCVPISNHLYFYWYRQILGQKVEFLVSFYNNEISEKSEIFDDQFSVERPDGSNFTLKIRSTKLEDSAMYFCASSDAQGYTEAFFGQGTRLTVV.

DNA of the CDR3: TGTGCCAGCTCACCACAGGACGATCAGCCCCAGCATTTT. It yields the protein CASSPQDDQPQHF. The chain uses TRBV18 and TRBJ1-5; no definite D call. This CDR3 has 13 amino acids. Looked up from germline, CDR1 is KGHSH and CDR2 is LQKENI. V shed 1 base and J shed 5 bases, with 6 bases lying between them.

The chain has TRBV15 and TRBJ2-2; D is possibly TRBD2 (5 bases). This CDR3 spans 14 amino acids. CDR1 is LNHNV and CDR2 is YYDKDF in the germline V gene (reference sequence). Trimming shortened V by 7 bases and J by 6 bases, and 15 bases separated the two germline ends. This CDR3 reads CATTVSPEAGELFF. As DNA, the CDR3 is TGTGCCACCACCGTGTCCCCGGAGGCCGGGGAGCTGTTTTTT.

J is TRBJ2-1 and V is TRBV29-1; 7 nucleotides align to TRBD1. Per the germline V gene, CDR1 is SQVTM and CDR2 is ANQGSEA. The CDR3 consists of 12 residues. With 7 bases clipped from V and 7 bases from J, the junction kept 7 bases outside the gene matches. This CDR3 is CSAPDRKNEQFF. The DNA of the CDR3 is TGCAGCGCCCCGGACAGGAAGAATGAGCAGTTCTTC.

V is TRBV15 and J is TRBJ2-5; D may be TRBD2 (6 bases). Germline lookup yields CDR1 LNHNV and CDR2 YYDKDF (reference sequence). V was shortened by 3 bases and J by 5 bases, with 16 bases between the two germline ends. The CDR3 contains 15 residues. The CDR3 is CATSREGRNLETQYF. DNA for the CDR3: TGTGCCACCAGCAGGGAGGGGCGAAACCTGGAGACCCAGTACTTC.

The chain couples TRBV11-1 to TRBJ2-1, with TRBD2 matching 7 bases. V trimming: 5 bases; J trimming: 8 bases; junction bases outside the gene matches: 6. Per the germline V gene, CDR1 is SGHAT and CDR2 is FQDESV (reference sequence). The CDR3 spans 13 residues. The CDR3 DNA is TGTGCCAGCAGCCCCGGGGGGTTACATGAGCAGTTCTTC. Translating it yields CASSPGGLHEQFF.

CDR3 DNA sequence: TGTGCCACCAGCAGTGGGCAGGGATCGTACGAGCAGTACTTC. Its translation is CATSSGQGSYEQYF. The genes are TRBV15 and TRBJ2-7; tentatively, D is TRBD1 (5 bases). This CDR3 spans 14 amino acids. CDR1 and CDR2 from the germline V gene are LNHNV and YYDKDF (reference sequence). V lost 3 bases and J lost 4, with 13 bases in between. Combining the CDR3 with reference TRBV15 and TRBJ2-7 gives the whole variable domain DAMVIQNPRYQVTQFGKPVTLSCSQTLNHNVMYWYQQKSSQAPKLLFHYYDKDFNNEADTPDNFQSRRPNTSFCFLDIRSPGLGDTAMYLCATSSGQGSYEQYFGPGTRLTVT.

This chain connects TRBV7-9 to TRBJ2-3; no clear D. The CDR3 extends over 16 amino acids. CDR1 SEHNR and CDR2 FQNEAQ come from the germline V gene (reference sequence). Deletions cut 4 bases from V and 0 bases from J, with 14 bases between. The DNA for the CDR3 is TGTGCCAGCAGCTATCAGTTGACGACTAGCACAGATACGCAGTATTTT. It encodes CASSYQLTTSTDTQYF.

The chain links TRBV12-3 or TRBV12-4 to TRBJ1-4, with D perhaps TRBD1 (5 bases). The V end was cut by 5 bases, the J end by 8 bases, with 15 bases between. CDR3 size: 14 residues. In nucleotides, the CDR3 is TGTGCCAGCAGTCCCCGGACAAGGGAGGAAAAACTGTTTTTT. Translation gives CASSPRTREEKLFF.